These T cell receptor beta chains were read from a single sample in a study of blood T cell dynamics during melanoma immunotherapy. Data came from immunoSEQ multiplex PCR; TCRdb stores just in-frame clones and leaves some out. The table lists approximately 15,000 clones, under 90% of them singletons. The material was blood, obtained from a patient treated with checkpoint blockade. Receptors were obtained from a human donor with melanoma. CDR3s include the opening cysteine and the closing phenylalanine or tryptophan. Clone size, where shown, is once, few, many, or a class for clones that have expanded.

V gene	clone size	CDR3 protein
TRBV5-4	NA	CASSRGLAGAPWETQYF
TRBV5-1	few	CASSPEGQQGYTF
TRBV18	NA	CASSPNPGQKNTEAFF
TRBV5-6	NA	CASSLGTQETQYF
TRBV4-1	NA	CASSLGHLSYEQYF
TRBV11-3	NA	CASSLDPGSPEQYF
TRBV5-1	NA	CASSLALETQYF
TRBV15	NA	CATSAGRGTRELFF
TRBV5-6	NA	CASSSFQETQYF
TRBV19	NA	CASSRLIDSTNEKLFF
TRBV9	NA	CASSVAIAGVNNEQFF
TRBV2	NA	CASIRAGMVNEQFF
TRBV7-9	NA	CASSTSGYRPGELFF
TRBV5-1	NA	CASSLNGGMDEKLFF
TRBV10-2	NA	CASSESRLAETQYF
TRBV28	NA	CASSLSSGAEETQYF
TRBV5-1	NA	CASSLAGRVYEQYF
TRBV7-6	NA	CASSRTGRTEAFF
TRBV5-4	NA	CASSPGLEYNEQFF
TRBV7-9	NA	CASSLKGQGSYEQYF
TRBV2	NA	CASNLRAGGNNEQFF
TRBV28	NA	CASSSSGGGWGNIQYF